This T cell receptor (beta chain) was sequenced during a study of blood T cell repertoires in COVID-19. Study-level background: Collection of acute and convalescent COVID-19 samples took place in the United States, Italy and Spain.

In the original analysis: The assay estimated nucleated cells by amplifying reference gene primers. The method was immunoSEQ multiplex PCR; TCRdb's version includes in-frame clones alone and lacks a portion of them. V and J calls plus clone size are reproduced from that table; the DNA served to infer D and trimming. The repertoire has 300,000 to 400,000 clones, roughly 87% of them found once; the top ten carry 1%. The clonotype comes from a man aged 50-60 years with active or convalescent COVID-19. Input material: peripheral blood.

CDR3 protein: CASSPRQGHGNQPQHF. The DNA of the CDR3 is TGTGCCAGCAGTCCCCGACAGGGGCATGGGAATCAGCCCCAGCATTTT. The genes are TRBV27 and TRBJ1-5; 8 bases are shared with TRBD1. In germline, CDR1 is MNHEY, CDR2 SMNVEV (reference sequence). CDR3 length equals 16 residues. Trimming took 5 bases from V and 4 from J; bases not matched to a gene: 10.